Below are 25 T cell receptor beta chains sequenced from a single sample in a study of blood T cells in healthy people across ages. For the second PCR, which ran for about 6 to 11 cycles, a sample-barcoded 5' primer and a J-beta primer mix were used. TCRdb fed the 5' RACE reads into MiXCR, producing one record per CDR3 protein. The data hold 1.5 million to 2 million distinct CDR3 sequences, with over 25% observed a single time. The sample consisted of blood. The receptors derive from a woman aged 25 to 39 in good health.

This clonotype was detected ten times or more. This chain links TRBV6-5 with TRBJ2-1; no firm D call. CDR3 length: 15 residues. CDR1 and CDR2 (germline): MNHEY, SVGAGI. The ends were cut back, 5 bases at V and 0 bases at J, with 11 bases in the middle. For the CDR3, the DNA is TGTGCCAGCAGTCCCAGGCTCAGCTCCTACAATGAGCAGTTCTTC. Its protein product is CASSPRLSSYNEQFF.

The rearrangement joins TRBV5-1 to TRBJ2-6; D gene ambiguous. CDR1 and CDR2 (germline): SGHRS, YFSETQ. CDR3 size: 14 residues. The V and J ends lost 1 base and 2 bases respectively, with 4 bases between them. In DNA, the CDR3 is TGCGCCAGCAGCTTGCAGCCTGGGGCCAACGTCCTGACTTTC. Amino acids: CASSLQPGANVLTF.

This clonotype has more than one count but fewer than ten. This rearrangement joins TRBV20-1 to TRBJ2-5, with 7 bases fitting TRBD2. Germline loops: CDR1 DFQATT, CDR2 SNEGSKA (reference sequence). The V gene end was trimmed by 2 bases and the J gene end by 7 bases; junction bases not matched to a gene: 4. The CDR3 consists of 12 residues. CDR3 amino acids: CSARLAVGTQYF. CDR3 DNA: TGCAGTGCTAGACTAGCGGTGGGGACCCAGTACTTC.

In this sample, this clonotype turned up once. Just one base apart from a much larger clone, this may be a read error. The chain has TRBV12-3 or TRBV12-4 and TRBJ2-1, with D perhaps matching TRBD2 (5 bases). The DNA end is more similar to TRBJ2-7, so the J call may be wrong. This CDR3 region has 12 residues. Here the CDR3 DNA reads TGTGCCAGCAGAGCGGATTACAATGAGCAGTACTTC. As protein: CASRADYNEQYF.

The chain links TRBV18 to TRBJ2-1; TRBD2 aligns across 10 bases. The germline CDR1 and CDR2 sequences are KGHSH and LQKENI. This CDR3 comprises 17 residues. Germline trimming cut 3 bases from V and 2 bases from J; bases unmatched to any gene: 7. The CDR3 is CASSPRTSGYTYNEQFF. CDR3 bases: TGTGCCAGCTCACCTAGGACTAGCGGATACACCTACAATGAGCAGTTCTTC.

The V gene is TRBV5-1, the J gene TRBJ1-1; tentatively, D is TRBD1 (6 bases). Germline V gives CDR1 SGHRS, CDR2 YFSETQ. V was cut by 0 bases and J by 4 bases, with 16 bases left in between. The CDR3 is made up of 16 amino acids. CDR3 sequence reads: CASSLAGSGAATEAFF. CDR3 DNA sequence: TGCGCCAGCAGCTTGGCCGGGTCAGGGGCAGCCACTGAAGCTTTCTTT.

This clonotype was picked up a small number of times. The rearrangement links TRBV3-1 to TRBJ2-1; D perhaps matches TRBD1 (6 bases). Germline V lookup: CDR1 LGHDT, CDR2 YNNKEL (reference sequence). V was clipped by 0 bases and J by 1 base, with 7 bases between them. CDR3 length equals 15 residues. The CDR3: CASSQDTGSYNEQFF. In nucleotides, the CDR3 is TGTGCCAGCAGCCAAGACACAGGGTCCTACAATGAGCAGTTCTTC.

A remark on this clonotype: This could be a read error, since a much larger clone is one nucleotide away. The chain couples TRBV7-9 to TRBJ2-7; 10 nucleotides agree with TRBD2. The CDR3 consists of 14 residues. Germline CDR1 is SEHNR and CDR2 is FQNEAQ (reference sequence). The CDR3, as DNA: TGTGCCAGCAGTCCGAGCGGGAGGGCCTACAAGCAGTACTTC. This sequence encodes CASSPSGRAYKQYF.

The V and J genes are TRBV12-3 or TRBV12-4 and TRBJ2-1, with 7 bases that match TRBD1. CDR3 length: 12 residues. Unmatched junction bases numbered 6, after V lost 6 bases and J lost 10 bases. CDR3 nucleotides: TGTGCCAGCAGGGGCGGACAGGCGGAGCAGTTCTTC. Its translation: CASRGGQAEQFF.

Ten or more counts support this clonotype. The J gene is TRBJ2-7, the V gene TRBV20-1, with 8 bases matching TRBD1. After removal of 6 bases from V and 0 bases from J, the junction contained 7 bases not matched to a gene. There are 14 residues in the CDR3. Germline V gene lookup returns CDR1 DFQATT and CDR2 SNEGSKA (reference sequence). The CDR3 reads CSAPTGVSSYEQYF. Written as DNA, the CDR3 is TGCAGTGCCCCGACAGGGGTCAGCTCCTACGAGCAGTACTTC.

The chain uses TRBV14 and TRBJ2-1; the match to TRBD2 covers 9 bases. CDR3 length: 15 residues. Trimming cost V 4 bases and J 3 bases; bases outside gene matches: 4. CDR1 is SGHDN, CDR2 FVKESK, per germline. The CDR3 sequence is CASSPSGAFYNEQFF. CDR3 bases: TGTGCCAGCAGCCCTAGCGGGGCCTTCTACAATGAGCAGTTCTTC. Variable domain in full (rest from reference TRBV14 and TRBJ2-1): EAGVTQFPSHSVIEKGQTVTLRCDPISGHDNLYWYRRVMGKEIKFLLHFVKESKQDESGMPNNRFLAERTGGTYSTLKVQPAELEDSGVYFCASSPSGAFYNEQFFGPGTRLTVL.

In this sample, this clonotype turned up a few times. The chain carries TRBV9 and TRBJ2-1; tentative D call: TRBD2 (5 bases). CDR1 SGDLS and CDR2 YYNGEE come from the germline V gene. V lost 0 bases and J lost 9, with 7 bases in between. There are 12 residues in the CDR3. The CDR3 DNA reads as TGTGCCAGCAGCGTAGACGAGGGTGAGCAGTTCTTC. Its translation is CASSVDEGEQFF.

The J gene is TRBJ2-7, the V gene TRBV6-1; TRBD1 agrees at 9 bases. The germline CDR1 and CDR2 sequences are MNHNS and SASEGT. The CDR3 is made up of 18 amino acids. J lost 2 bases, V lost 7 bases, and 18 bases had no gene match. CDR3 sequence: CASTNRLKGQGTTYEQYF. CDR3 nucleotide sequence: TGTGCCAGCACAAATCGGCTAAAGGGACAGGGAACAACCTACGAGCAGTACTTC.

This clonotype was seen repeatedly, ten times or more. This rearrangement joins TRBV3-1 to TRBJ2-7; D is unclear. V lost 2 bases, J lost 6 bases, and 8 bases lay in between. The CDR3 consists of 12 residues. Germline assignment: CDR1 LGHDT and CDR2 YNNKEL (reference sequence). DNA for the CDR3: TGTGCCAGCAGCCAATTTTGGGGCGAGCAGTACTTC. The encoded protein is CASSQFWGEQYF.

The gene calls are TRBV24-1 and TRBJ2-7; 7 nucleotides line up with TRBD2. The CDR3 has 14 residues. The J segment lost 5 bases and the V segment lost 9 bases, leaving 12 bases of the junction unmatched. Per the germline V gene, CDR1 is KGHDR and CDR2 is SFDVKD. CDR3 coding DNA: TGTGCCACCTTAGGGTTAGCGGGTTGGGACGAGCAGTACTTC. Translated, it gives CATLGLAGWDEQYF.

In its sample, this clonotype was seen a few times. The rearrangement joins TRBV6-6 to TRBJ1-4, with D possibly matching TRBD1 (5 bases). The ends were cut back, 6 bases at V and 5 bases at J, with 10 bases in the middle. The CDR3 runs to 13 residues. Germline CDR1 reads MNHNY; CDR2 reads SVGAGI (reference sequence). The CDR3 here is CASSRQTNEKLFF. Written as DNA, the CDR3 is TGTGCCAGCAGCCGACAGACGAATGAAAAACTGTTTTTT.

The V and J genes are TRBV20-1 and TRBJ2-1; D is possibly TRBD1 or TRBD2 (7 bases each). The V end lost 1 base, the J end lost 6 bases, and 16 bases lay between the germline ends. This CDR3 has 15 residues. CDR1 and CDR2 (germline): DFQATT, SNEGSKA (reference sequence). DNA of the CDR3: TGCAGTGCTAGAGTAGGGCAGGGGGGGCTCAATGAGCAGTTCTTC. Encoded protein: CSARVGQGGLNEQFF.

This clonotype occurred a few times. This chain uses TRBV28 with TRBJ2-1; 16 bases match TRBD2. J was trimmed by 6 bases and V by 2 bases; bases with no gene match: 10. The CDR3 extends over 19 amino acids. Germline V gives CDR1 MDHEN, CDR2 SYDVKM. CDR3 amino acids: CASSLKGLAGGLAFNEQFF. CDR3 bases: TGTGCCAGCAGTTTAAAGGGACTAGCGGGGGGGCTCGCCTTCAATGAGCAGTTCTTC. Complete variable domain (other parts from reference TRBV28 and TRBJ2-1): DVKVTQSSRYLVKRTGEKVFLECVQDMDHENMFWYRQDPGLGLRLIYFSYDVKMKEKGDIPEGYSVSREKKERFSLILESASTNQTSMYLCASSLKGLAGGLAFNEQFFGPGTRLTVL.

The chain has TRBV7-9 and TRBJ1-2; D uncertain. Per the germline V gene, CDR1 is SEHNR and CDR2 is FQNEAQ (reference sequence). Deletions cut 3 bases from V and 6 bases from J, with 20 bases between. The CDR3 sequence is 16 residues long. The DNA for the CDR3 is TGTGCCAGCAGCTTCGAACCGGCAAAGGCGAGGGATGGCTACACCTTC. It is translated as CASSFEPAKARDGYTF.

This clonotype was seen repeatedly, ten times or more. This chain links TRBV10-3 with TRBJ2-3, with 9 bases aligning to TRBD2. Looked up from germline, CDR1 is ENHRY and CDR2 is SYGVKD. The CDR3 covers 16 residues. The V segment lost 3 bases and the J segment 3 bases; nucleotides outside the gene matches: 7. As DNA, the CDR3 is TGTGCCATCAGTGAATCGAGCGGGGGGACTACAGATACGCAGTATTTT. Protein: CAISESSGGTTDTQYF.

This clonotype showed up just a few times. The gene calls are TRBV6-6 and TRBJ1-2; D possibly corresponds to TRBD1 (6 bases). The V gene lost 0 bases and the J gene lost 4 bases, with 18 bases spanning the gap. Germline CDR1 is MNHNY and CDR2 is SVGAGI (reference sequence). The CDR3 has 17 residues. This CDR3 is CASSYSPYGGASYGYTF. CDR3 bases: TGTGCCAGCAGTTACTCCCCCTACGGGGGCGCAAGCTATGGCTACACCTTC.

In this sample, this clonotype turned up a few times. CDR3 residues: CASSPGTEGADEAFF. In DNA, the CDR3 is TGTGCCAGCAGCCCAGGGACAGAGGGCGCGGATGAAGCTTTCTTT. The V and J genes are TRBV12-3 or TRBV12-4 and TRBJ1-1, with TRBD1 matching 7 bases. V shed 6 bases, J shed 7 bases, and the junction held 14 bases outside the gene matches. The CDR3 runs to 15 residues.

The V and J genes are TRBV6-6 and TRBJ1-4; D unresolved. Trimming stripped 0 bases from V and 7 bases from J, with 6 bases between. Germline CDR1 is MNHNY and CDR2 is SVGAGI (reference sequence). The CDR3 contains 13 residues. CDR3 nucleotide sequence: TGTGCCAGCAGTTACTCTCGCCTTGAAAAACTGTTTTTT. Its protein product is CASSYSRLEKLFF.

This clonotype was observed at least ten times. The chain uses TRBV7-2 and TRBJ1-2; no clear D gene. CDR1 and CDR2 (germline): SGHTA, FQGNSA. V was pared by 4 bases and J by 7 bases, with 10 bases between. The CDR3 has 12 residues. As DNA, the CDR3 is TGTGCCAGCAGCTCAGATGGGGTTGGCTACACCTTC. As protein: CASSSDGVGYTF.

This clonotype appeared a single time. The gene calls are TRBV7-2 and TRBJ2-3; D might be TRBD1 (6 bases). The germline V and J ends were trimmed by 6 bases and 5 bases, with 18 bases remaining between them. The CDR3 length is 15 residues. Germline lookup yields CDR1 SGHTA and CDR2 FQGNSA. The CDR3 DNA sequence: TGTGCCAGCAGGCTCACTATCTCCAGGGGAGATACGCAGTATTTT. Residues: CASRLTISRGDTQYF. Full variable domain (missing parts from reference TRBV7-2 and TRBJ2-3): GAGVSQSPSNKVTEKGKDVELRCDPISGHTALYWYRQSLGQGLEFLIYFQGNSAPDKSGLPSDRFSAERTGGSVSTLTIQRTQQEDSAVYLCASRLTISRGDTQYFGPGTRLTVL.